The 8 T cell receptor beta chains reported below all come from one sample, sequenced in a study of beta chain features in type 1 diabetes. Whole-study findings and limits: Shortening of TCRB CDR3s, moderate but significant, appeared in all four CD4+ subsets of Type 1 diabetes patients.

Expressed TCRB transcripts were sequenced, since all the RNA that had been isolated was reverse transcribed. The assay was immunoSEQ multiplex PCR, and TCRdb's table has in-frame clones only and misses some. The data hold about 270,000 clones, with approximately 15% observed a single time. Their antigens remain unidentified. The specimen was naive CD4+ T cells from blood. These receptors were obtained from a man younger than 40 with type 1 diabetes.

V is TRBV6-5 and J is TRBJ2-2; 11 bases agree with TRBD1. Trimming at V came to 5 bases and at J to 6 bases, leaving 5 bases not matched to a gene. From germline, CDR1 is MNHEY and CDR2 SVGAGI. This CDR3 is built from 15 residues. The CDR3 sequence: CASSGRDRGAGELFF. The CDR3 DNA sequence: TGTGCCAGCAGTGGACGGGACAGGGGGGCCGGGGAGCTGTTTTTT.

V gene TRBV14 combines with J gene TRBJ2-3; unclear D gene. CDR3 length: 15 amino acids. Germline assignment: CDR1 SGHDN and CDR2 FVKESK. V lost 0 bases and J lost 1, with 8 bases in between. CDR3 residues: CASSQEGYGTDTQYF. The CDR3 DNA reads as TGTGCCAGCAGCCAAGAGGGCTATGGCACAGATACGCAGTATTTT.

This chain links TRBV18 with TRBJ2-1, with 9 positions matching TRBD2. V was clipped by 2 bases and J by 9 bases; unmatched bases: 8. CDR1 and CDR2 from the germline V gene are KGHSH and LQKENI. The CDR3 runs 15 residues. For the CDR3, the DNA is TGTGCCAGCTCACCAGGACAGCGGGAGGTTAGTGAGCAGTTCTTC. Translated: CASSPGQREVSEQFF.

This clone was seen more than once but under ten times. The rearrangement uses TRBV7-6 and TRBJ2-2; D gene ambiguous. Trimming shortened V by 0 bases and J by 6 bases, and 2 bases separated the two germline ends. This CDR3 is built from 12 residues. CDR1 and CDR2 (germline): SGHVS, FNYEAQ. CDR3 bases: TGTGCCAGCAGCTTAGCCGCCGGGGAGCTGTTTTTT. It codes for CASSLAAGELFF.

This clone was seen a few times. The sample carries other DNA sequences with the same CDR3. V and J are TRBV28 and TRBJ2-6; TRBD1 matches at 7 bases. The CDR3 loop spans 15 amino acids. Germline V gene lookup returns CDR1 MDHEN and CDR2 SYDVKM. Trimming took 5 bases from V and 4 from J; bases not matched to a gene: 5. As DNA, the CDR3 is TGTGCCAGCAGTACCACAGGGGTCGGGGCCAACGTCCTGACTTTC. Encoded protein: CASSTTGVGANVLTF.

The chain combines TRBV18 with TRBJ1-2; D unresolved. V was cut by 5 bases and J by 5 bases, with 18 bases left in between. Germline V gene lookup returns CDR1 KGHSH and CDR2 LQKENI. This CDR3 has 15 amino acids. The CDR3 nucleotides are TGTGCCAGCTCAACTGACCGGGAGTTTATATATGGCTACACCTTC. This encodes CASSTDREFIYGYTF.

The chain combines TRBV7-9 with TRBJ1-1; possible D gene TRBD1, 6 bases. V was cut by 4 bases and J by 0 bases, with 9 bases left in between. Germline values: CDR1 SEHNR, CDR2 FQNEAQ (reference sequence). CDR3 length: 14 residues. The CDR3 coding sequence is TGTGCCAGCAGCTCGACAGGTATGAACACTGAAGCTTTCTTT. Translated: CASSSTGMNTEAFF.

This clone showed up just a few times. This chain connects TRBV30 to TRBJ2-1; 8 nucleotides agree with TRBD2. Trimming at V came to 8 bases and at J to 5 bases, leaving 11 bases not matched to a gene. The germline gives CDR1 GTSNPN, CDR2 SVGIG (reference sequence). The CDR3 has 14 amino acids. CDR3 sequence: CAQMIAGSNNEQFF. The CDR3 coding sequence is TGTGCCCAGATGATAGCGGGATCCAACAATGAGCAGTTCTTC. Complete variable domain (other parts from reference TRBV30 and TRBJ2-1): SQTIHQWPATLVQPVGSPLSLECTVEGTSNPNLYWYRQAAGRGLQLLFYSVGIGQISSEVPQNLSASRPQDRQFILSSKKLLLSDSGFYLCAQMIAGSNNEQFFGPGTRLTVL.